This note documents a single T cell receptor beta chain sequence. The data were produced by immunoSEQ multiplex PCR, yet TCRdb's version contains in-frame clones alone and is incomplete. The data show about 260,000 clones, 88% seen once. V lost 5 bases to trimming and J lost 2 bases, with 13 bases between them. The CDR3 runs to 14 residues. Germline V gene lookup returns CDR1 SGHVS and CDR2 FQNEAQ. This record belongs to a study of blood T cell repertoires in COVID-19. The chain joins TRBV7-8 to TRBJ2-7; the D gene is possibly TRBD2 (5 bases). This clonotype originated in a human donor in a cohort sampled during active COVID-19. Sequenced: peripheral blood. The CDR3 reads CASSLGNRAYEQYF. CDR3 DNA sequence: TGTGCCAGCAGCCTCGGGAACAGAGCCTACGAGCAGTACTTC.